Below are 29 T cell receptor beta chains sequenced from a single sample in a study of cytomegalovirus exposure and HLA in healthy donors. The PCR made use of 60 Vbeta and 13 Jbeta primers. Only in-frame clones appear in the TCRdb table, and some are missing; sequencing was by immunoSEQ multiplex PCR. The sample consists of about 97,000 clones, 81% of them appearing once. What was sequenced was PBMCs. The source is a man aged 40-50 years in good health and CMV-seropositive.

The chain employs TRBV2 and TRBJ2-7, with D maybe TRBD1 (6 bases). The CDR3 sequence is 15 residues long. V was shortened by 4 bases and J by 0 bases, with 13 bases between the two germline ends. Looked up from germline, CDR1 is SNHLY and CDR2 is FYNNEI. The CDR3, as DNA: TGTGCCAGCAGTGCCCTCGGGACAAACTCCTACGAGCAGTACTTC. It is translated as CASSALGTNSYEQYF. The full variable domain, completed using reference TRBV2 and TRBJ2-7, is EPEVTQTPSHQVTQMGQEVILRCVPISNHLYFYWYRQILGQKVEFLVSFYNNEISEKSEIFDDQFSVERPDGSNFTLKIRSTKLEDSAMYFCASSALGTNSYEQYFGPGTRLTVT.

The V and J genes are TRBV9 and TRBJ2-6; 8 bases are shared with TRBD1. CDR3 length: 19 residues. Germline V gene sequence: CDR1 SGDLS, CDR2 YYNGEE. V was pared by 1 base and J by 2 bases, with 11 bases of the junction left unmatched. The CDR3, as DNA: TGTGCCAGCAGCGTATCCGGACAGGGACAAGGGCCTGGGGCCAACGTCCTGACTTTC. Protein product: CASSVSGQGQGPGANVLTF. The whole variable domain, remainder taken from reference TRBV9 and TRBJ2-6, is DSGVTQTPKHLITATGQRVTLRCSPRSGDLSVYWYQQSLDQGLQFLIQYYNGEERAKGNILERFSAQQFPDLHSELNLSSLELGDSALYFCASSVSGQGQGPGANVLTFGAGSRLTVL.

This clone was counted a few times. The chain joins TRBV6-5 to TRBJ1-2; D not resolved. The V and J ends lost 5 bases and 2 bases respectively, with 12 bases between them. CDR1 and CDR2 (germline): MNHEY, SVGAGI. The CDR3 runs 14 residues. Here the CDR3 DNA reads TGTGCCAGCAGTCCCAACGGGGAAAACTATGGCTACACCTTC. It translates to CASSPNGENYGYTF.

This clone was found a few times. This rearrangement joins TRBV5-4 to TRBJ2-7; D perhaps matches TRBD1 (6 bases). Trimming shortened V by 3 bases and J by 1 base, and 17 bases separated the two germline ends. CDR1 SGHNT and CDR2 YYREEE come from the germline V gene (reference sequence). CDR3 length: 16 amino acids. The CDR3 nucleotides read TGTGCCAGCAGCTCCTTAGGGACATTCGAATCCTACGAGCAGTACTTC. Its translation is CASSSLGTFESYEQYF.

This sequence joins TRBV9 and TRBJ2-1; 8 positions agree with TRBD1. CDR3 length: 15 amino acids. Germline V gene lookup returns CDR1 SGDLS and CDR2 YYNGEE. Trimming at V came to 6 bases and at J to 4 bases, leaving 9 bases not matched to a gene. CDR3 DNA sequence: TGTGCCAGCACCATGGGGCAGGGGGCGTACAATGAGCAGTTCTTC. Translation gives CASTMGQGAYNEQFF.

This clone appeared a single time. This chain links TRBV9 with TRBJ1-2; TRBD1 aligns across 10 bases. The CDR3 contains 15 residues. CDR1 is SGDLS, CDR2 YYNGEE, per germline. The ends lost 5 bases at V and 4 bases at J; junction bases unmatched: 8. The CDR3 loop is CASRPSGTGVYGYTF. Written as DNA, the CDR3 is TGTGCCAGCAGACCGTCCGGGACAGGGGTCTATGGCTACACCTTC.

DNA for the CDR3: TGTGCCTGGACAAGGAGGCGGTCATCTAGCACAGATACGCAGTATTTT. Its translation: CAWTRRRSSSTDTQYF. The chain uses TRBV30 and TRBJ2-3; possible D gene TRBD2, 5 bases. V was pared by 4 bases and J by 0 bases, with 17 bases between. Per germline, CDR1 GTSNPN and CDR2 SVGIG (reference sequence). This CDR3 region has 16 residues.

The genes are TRBV4-1 and TRBJ1-5; maybe TRBD1 (5 bases). This CDR3 comprises 13 residues. Trimming took off 2 bases at V and 5 bases at J, with 7 bases between the two ends. Germline V lookup: CDR1 MGHRA, CDR2 YSYEKL. The CDR3 loop is CASSQTGDQPQHF. CDR3 sequence (DNA): TGCGCCAGCAGCCAAACGGGGGATCAGCCCCAGCATTTT.

The chain couples TRBV27 to TRBJ1-2; 8 nucleotides align to TRBD1. There are 15 residues in the CDR3. V lost 8 bases and J lost 5; bases outside the gene matches: 13. Germline V gene lookup returns CDR1 MNHEY and CDR2 SMNVEV (reference sequence). The CDR3 sequence is CASASDPGQVYGYTF. In nucleotides, the CDR3 is TGTGCCAGCGCCTCGGACCCGGGACAGGTTTATGGCTACACCTTC.

The chain has TRBV5-4 and TRBJ2-1; possibly TRBD1 for D (6 bases). This CDR3 has 15 amino acids. Trimming took 3 bases from V and 8 from J, leaving 18 bases between them. CDR1 and CDR2 from the germline V gene are SGHNT and YYREEE (reference sequence). The CDR3 DNA reads as TGTGCCAGCAGCTGGGGCAGGGGATCCGCTCATGAGCAGTTCTTC. Protein sequence: CASSWGRGSAHEQFF. The full variable domain, in which reference TRBV5-4 and TRBJ2-1 provide the parts outside the CDR3, is ETGVTQSPTHLIKTRGQQVTLRCSSQSGHNTVSWYQQALGQGPQFIFQYYREEENGRGNFPPRFSGLQFPNYSSELNVNALELDDSALYLCASSWGRGSAHEQFFGPGTRLTVL.

This sequence joins TRBV25-1 and TRBJ2-1, with D perhaps matching TRBD2 (7 bases). Germline assignment: CDR1 MGHDK and CDR2 SYGVNS. CDR3 length: 15 amino acids. Trimming cost V 6 bases and J 7 bases, with 19 bases left between them. CDR3 nucleotides: TGTGCCAGCAGAGAGACTAGCAGGGGTCGGAATGAGCAGTTCTTC. Its protein is CASRETSRGRNEQFF.

The V call is TRBV5-1, the J call TRBJ2-7, with TRBD1 identical over 7 bases. J lost 3 bases, V lost 4 bases, and 7 bases had no gene match. The CDR3 covers 14 residues. CDR1 SGHRS and CDR2 YFSETQ come from the germline V gene. Here the CDR3 reads CASSLTGSNYEQYF. The CDR3 coding sequence is TGCGCCAGCAGCCTGACAGGGAGTAACTACGAGCAGTACTTC.

This chain uses TRBV5-1 with TRBJ2-6; 7 positions agree with TRBD1. Germline V gene lookup returns CDR1 SGHRS and CDR2 YFSETQ. V shed 2 bases, J shed 2 bases, and the junction held 10 bases outside the gene matches. The CDR3 has 18 residues. The CDR3 sequence is CASSFTRQGGTGANVLTF. CDR3 DNA sequence: TGCGCCAGCAGCTTTACCCGACAGGGTGGGACTGGGGCCAACGTCCTGACTTTC.

The V call is TRBV9, the J call TRBJ2-5; 7 bases map to TRBD1. Losses at the gene ends were 4 bases for V and 4 bases for J; bases not matched to a gene: 13. Germline values: CDR1 SGDLS, CDR2 YYNGEE. The CDR3 is 16 residues long. The CDR3: CASSSPAQGSRETQYF. Here the CDR3 DNA reads TGTGCCAGCAGCTCACCGGCACAGGGGAGTCGAGAGACCCAGTACTTC.

V usage is TRBV28 and J usage is TRBJ1-5, with D perhaps matching TRBD1 (5 bases). This CDR3 spans 12 amino acids. Germline V lookup: CDR1 MDHEN, CDR2 SYDVKM. Trimming removed 5 bases from V and 5 bases from J, with 7 bases in between. CDR3 sequence: CASSQGDQPQHF. The DNA for the CDR3 is TGTGCCAGCAGTCAGGGCGATCAGCCCCAGCATTTT.

This clone has a handful of counts. The rearrangement uses TRBV5-1 and TRBJ2-5; 9 bases match TRBD2. V dropped 2 bases and J dropped 0; count of bases not matched to a gene: 5. The CDR3 is 16 amino acids. Germline V gene data show CDR1 as SGHRS and CDR2 as YFSETQ. The CDR3 region has the DNA TGCGCCAGCAGCTTCTCTCAGCGGGGGGACCAAGAGACCCAGTACTTC. It specifies CASSFSQRGDQETQYF.

As for this clone: The junction shows a germline mismatch at one end, possibly a read error. V gene TRBV6-1 combines with J gene TRBJ2-7; TRBD1 matches 7 bases. Germline V gives CDR1 MNHNS, CDR2 SASEGT. The CDR3 extends over 13 amino acids. The CDR3, as DNA: TGTGCCAGCAGTGAAGCCTTACCCGGGACAGTCCACTTC. As protein: CASSEALPGTVHF.

In this sample, this clone turned up a few times. The sample carries other DNA sequences with the same CDR3. The chain recombines TRBV19 with TRBJ1-2; TRBD1 aligns across 9 bases. Germline values: CDR1 LNHDA, CDR2 SQIVND (reference sequence). Trimming removed 4 bases from V and 0 bases from J; junction bases left unmatched: 3. The CDR3 runs to 15 residues. The CDR3 DNA sequence: TGTGCCAGTAGTAGACGGGACAGGGCTAACTATGGCTACACCTTC. Amino acid sequence: CASSRRDRANYGYTF.

The V and J genes are TRBV6-1 and TRBJ2-5; 8 positions agree with TRBD2. Trimming at V came to 3 bases and at J to 5 bases, leaving 2 bases not matched to a gene. Per the germline V gene, CDR1 is MNHNS and CDR2 is SASEGT. The CDR3 runs 13 residues. DNA for the CDR3: TGTGCCAGCAGTGAGGGCGGGGGGGAGACCCAGTACTTC. Translation: CASSEGGGETQYF.

The V and J genes are TRBV5-1 and TRBJ1-2; possible D gene TRBD1, 6 bases. Germline V gene lookup returns CDR1 SGHRS and CDR2 YFSETQ. V dropped 0 bases and J dropped 8 bases, with 14 bases sitting between them. The CDR3 loop spans 14 amino acids. In DNA, the CDR3 is TGCGCCAGCAGCTTGGCCGGAACAGGGCAGGGCTACACCTTC. It specifies CASSLAGTGQGYTF.

The chain combines TRBV30 with TRBJ1-2; 11 bases fit TRBD1. After removal of 0 bases from V and 4 bases from J, the junction contained 7 bases not matched to a gene. Germline V gene sequence: CDR1 GTSNPN, CDR2 SVGIG (reference sequence). The CDR3 consists of 16 residues. CDR3 in DNA: TGTGCCTGGAGTGTAGCTCTGGGACAGGGGGTCTATGGCTACACCTTC. It specifies CAWSVALGQGVYGYTF.

This clone has only a few counts. The chain has TRBV4-1 and TRBJ1-3; TRBD1 agrees at 8 bases. The germline V gene encodes CDR1 MGHRA and CDR2 YSYEKL. The CDR3 is 19 residues long. J was trimmed by 4 bases and V by 0 bases; bases with no gene match: 14. Here the CDR3 reads CASSQEGGRGPVVGNTIYF. DNA for the CDR3: TGCGCCAGCAGCCAAGAGGGGGGCAGGGGGCCAGTCGTAGGAAACACCATATATTTT.

The rearrangement uses TRBV28 and TRBJ1-3, with 7 nucleotides matching TRBD1. Trimming at V came to 2 bases and at J to 2 bases, leaving 3 bases not matched to a gene. The CDR3 extends over 15 amino acids. Germline V lookup: CDR1 MDHEN, CDR2 SYDVKM. DNA of the CDR3: TGTGCCAGCAGTTTAGCAGGGGGACCTGGAAACACCATATATTTT. Translation: CASSLAGGPGNTIYF.

This clone was seen only a few times. This rearrangement joins TRBV7-9 to TRBJ1-1; D remains unclear. V lost 6 bases, J lost 4 bases, and 18 bases lay in between. Germline loops: CDR1 SEHNR, CDR2 FQNEAQ (reference sequence). CDR3 length: 15 residues. The DNA of the CDR3 is TGTGCCAGCAGTGAGCGGGGTAGCGATAGCACTGAAGCTTTCTTT. Protein: CASSERGSDSTEAFF.

The chain is built from TRBV5-5 and TRBJ1-2; D call uncertain. The CDR3 is 15 residues long. Germline-derived CDR1 and CDR2 are SGHKS and YYEKEE (reference sequence). Trimming pared 0 bases from V and 5 bases from J, leaving 14 bases between. In DNA, the CDR3 is TGTGCCAGCAGCTTGGGTCCAGAGGCGGCTTATGGCTACACCTTC. It codes for CASSLGPEAAYGYTF.

This clone appeared a single time. The rearrangement links TRBV7-9 to TRBJ2-7; 8 positions match TRBD1. The CDR3 runs 15 residues. V gave up 3 bases and J gave up 2 bases; unmatched junction bases: 6. Looked up from germline, CDR1 is SEHNR and CDR2 is FQNEAQ (reference sequence). In DNA form, the CDR3 reads TGTGCCAGCAGCTTCCAGGCAGGGGGCACCTACGAGCAGTACTTC. Protein: CASSFQAGGTYEQYF.

The genes are TRBV11-2 and TRBJ2-7; D possibly corresponds to TRBD2 (5 bases). The V gene lost 5 bases and the J gene lost 0 bases, with 11 bases spanning the gap. The CDR3 is 14 amino acids. Per the germline V gene, CDR1 is SGHAT and CDR2 is FQNNGV. The DNA for the CDR3 is TGTGCCAGCAGCCCATTAGCGCACTCCTACGAGCAGTACTTC. Encoded protein: CASSPLAHSYEQYF.

The V call is TRBV2, the J call TRBJ1-5; D gene unclear. The V gene's germline CDR1 is SNHLY and CDR2 FYNNEI. The CDR3 runs to 15 residues. V was cut by 7 bases and J by 0 bases, with 13 bases left in between. The CDR3 spells CASTKEGYSNQPQHF. The CDR3 bases are TGTGCCAGCACCAAAGAGGGTTATAGCAATCAGCCCCAGCATTTT.

This rearrangement joins TRBV2 to TRBJ1-2; 7 nucleotides match TRBD1. The V and J ends lost 7 bases and 4 bases, in that order; junction bases with no gene match: 9. The CDR3 totals 14 residues. Per the germline V gene, CDR1 is SNHLY and CDR2 is FYNNEI. CDR3 in amino acids: CASKQTGSGYGYTF. As DNA, the CDR3 is TGTGCCAGCAAACAGACAGGGAGCGGCTATGGCTACACCTTC.